This TCR beta chain was found in a study of blood T cells in healthy people across ages. Overall study results and limits: It was not possible, with unsorted PBMCs, to conclusively compare naive and antigen-experienced cells. Among long-lived donors, naive CD4+ cells were more numerous and diversity higher than in aged donors.

This clonotype was seen at least ten times. What it binds is not known. Then a second PCR, running about 6 to 12 cycles, was carried out with a sample-barcoded 5' primer and a J-beta primer mix. TCRdb independently ran MiXCR on the 5' RACE reads; one entry per CDR3 protein. Of some 700,000 distinct CDR3 sequences listed, roughly 20% are singletons. Trimming left V 0 bases short and J 5 bases short, with 10 bases between. This CDR3 has 14 amino acids. Germline V CDR1 and CDR2: SEHNR, FQNEAQ (reference sequence). This sequence was found in a man aged 70-80 years in good health. This chain links TRBV7-9 with TRBJ1-2, with D possibly matching TRBD1 (6 bases). Source material: blood. CDR3 protein: CASSLARQGYGYTF. CDR3 sequence (DNA): TGTGCCAGCAGCTTAGCGCGGCAGGGGTATGGCTACACCTTC.